This passage covers 10 T cell receptor beta chains from one sample sequenced in a study of T cell responses to AZD1222 COVID-19 vaccine. Libraries were prepared by immunoSEQ multiplex PCR; TCRdb keeps only in-frame clonotypes and omits some of them. This table holds 60,000 to 70,000 clones, roughly four fifths found once. The sequencing here drew on peripheral blood, taken on day 0 of AZD1222 vaccination. These receptors were obtained from an adult in good health.

The chain has TRBV5-8 and TRBJ2-7; D possibly matches TRBD1 or TRBD2 (5 bases each). This CDR3 comprises 14 residues. Looked up from germline, CDR1 is SGHTS and CDR2 is YDEGEE. V was clipped by 4 bases and J by 2 bases, with 13 bases between them. CDR3 sequence (DNA): TGTGCCAGCAGCAAAGGGACGGTAGCCTACGAGCAGTACTTC. It encodes CASSKGTVAYEQYF.

The rearrangement links TRBV5-4 to TRBJ2-1; the match to TRBD2 covers 12 bases. Germline CDR1 is SGHNT and CDR2 is YYREEE (reference sequence). The CDR3 is made up of 16 amino acids. With V trimmed by 4 bases and J by 4 bases, 6 bases remained unmatched. The CDR3: CASSPGLAGSYNEQFF. The CDR3 DNA reads TGTGCCAGCAGCCCCGGACTAGCGGGGAGTTACAATGAGCAGTTCTTC.

V is TRBV11-2 and J is TRBJ1-6, with D possibly being TRBD1 (6 bases). Trimming stripped 4 bases from V and 7 bases from J, with 11 bases between. Germline V gene sequence: CDR1 SGHAT, CDR2 FQNNGV. The CDR3 consists of 14 residues. CDR3 in amino acids: CASSSWTENSPLHF. The CDR3 DNA sequence: TGTGCCAGCAGCTCCTGGACAGAGAATTCACCCCTCCACTTT.

The chain's CDR3 is CASSQDAGHRNQPQHF. The CDR3 bases are TGCGCCAGCAGCCAAGACGCAGGACACCGAAATCAGCCCCAGCATTTT. The chain has TRBV4-1 and TRBJ1-5, with D perhaps matching TRBD1 (5 bases). V was trimmed by 0 bases and J by 4 bases, leaving 13 bases between them. This CDR3 is built from 16 residues. From germline, CDR1 is MGHRA and CDR2 YSYEKL.

The genes are TRBV11-3 and TRBJ2-1; the D gene is possibly TRBD2 (5 bases). The CDR3 is 15 amino acids. The V and J ends lost 0 bases and 7 bases respectively, with 13 bases between them. Germline CDR1 is SGHNT and CDR2 is YENEEA. The CDR3 spells CASSLDGVGLNEQFF. The CDR3 region has the DNA TGTGCCAGCAGCTTAGACGGGGTTGGGTTGAATGAGCAGTTCTTC.

The V call is TRBV4-2, the J call TRBJ1-2, with a tentative D call TRBD1 (5 bases). The germline V and J ends were trimmed by 0 bases and 7 bases, with 15 bases remaining between them. CDR1 LGHNA and CDR2 YNFKEQ come from the germline V gene. This CDR3 is built from 15 residues. The CDR3 DNA reads as TGTGCCAGCAGCCAAGACTGGTCCAGGGCTGGTGGCTACACCTTC. As protein: CASSQDWSRAGGYTF.

V is TRBV6-1 and J is TRBJ1-5; D remains unclear. Germline V gives CDR1 MNHNS, CDR2 SASEGT. The CDR3 has 14 residues. V lost 2 bases, J lost 1 base, and 6 bases lay in between. The CDR3 here is CASSEQQSNQPQHF. CDR3 bases: TGTGCCAGCAGTGAACAGCAGAGCAATCAGCCCCAGCATTTT.

The CDR3: CASSNQIPNYGYTF. The CDR3 coding sequence is TGTGCCAGTAGTAACCAAATACCGAACTATGGCTACACCTTC. The genes are TRBV19 and TRBJ1-2; D is ambiguous. The CDR3 runs to 14 residues. V lost 4 bases to trimming and J lost 2 bases, with 11 bases between them. The germline V gene has CDR1 LNHDA and CDR2 SQIVND (reference sequence).

This rearrangement joins TRBV28 to TRBJ2-2; TRBD1 is a possible D gene (6 bases). Germline CDR1 MDHEN, CDR2 SYDVKM. This CDR3 spans 14 amino acids. V was cut by 5 bases and J by 7 bases, with 14 bases left in between. The CDR3 nucleotides read TGTGCCAGCAGTCCCCCGGGACACCTCGGGGAGCTGTTTTTT. This sequence encodes CASSPPGHLGELFF.

There are a few counts of this clone. The V gene is TRBV3-1 (or the pseudogene TRBV3-2), the J gene TRBJ1-2; maybe TRBD1 (5 bases). The V gene's germline CDR1 is LGHDT and CDR2 YNNKEL (reference sequence). V dropped 4 bases and J dropped 6 bases, with 15 bases sitting between them. CDR3 length: 14 amino acids. CDR3 amino acids: CASSLRTPNDGYTF. In DNA form, the CDR3 reads TGTGCCAGCAGCCTGAGGACACCCAACGATGGCTACACCTTC.